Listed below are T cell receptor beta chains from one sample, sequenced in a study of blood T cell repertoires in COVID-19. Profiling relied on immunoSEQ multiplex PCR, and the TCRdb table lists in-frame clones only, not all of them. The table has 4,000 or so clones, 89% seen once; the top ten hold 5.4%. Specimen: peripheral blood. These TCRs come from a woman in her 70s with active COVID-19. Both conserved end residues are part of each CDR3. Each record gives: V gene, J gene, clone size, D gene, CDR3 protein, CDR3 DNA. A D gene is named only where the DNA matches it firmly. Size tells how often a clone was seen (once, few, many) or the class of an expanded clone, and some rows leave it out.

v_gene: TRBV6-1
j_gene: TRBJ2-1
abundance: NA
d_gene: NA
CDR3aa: CASSEVRGRAHQFF
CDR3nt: TGTGCCAGCAGTGAAGTTCGTGGCAGGGCACACCAGTTCTTC

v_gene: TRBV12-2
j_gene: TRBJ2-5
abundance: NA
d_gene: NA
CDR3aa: CARFLISGADEETQYF
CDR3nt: TGTGCTCGATTCCTAATTAGCGGGGCGGACGAAGAGACCCAGTACTTC

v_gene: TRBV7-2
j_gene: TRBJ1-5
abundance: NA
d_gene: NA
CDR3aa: CASSSGQSNQPQHF
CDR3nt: TGTGCCAGCAGCTCAGGACAGAGTAATCAGCCCCAGCATTTT

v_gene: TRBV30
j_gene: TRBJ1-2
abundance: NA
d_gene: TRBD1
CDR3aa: CAWTGGLNYGYTF
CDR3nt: TGTGCCTGGACAGGGGGCCTTAACTATGGCTACACCTTC

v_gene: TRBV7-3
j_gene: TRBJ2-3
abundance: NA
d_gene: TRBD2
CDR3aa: CASSSRGNSGGAVTQYF
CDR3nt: TGTGCCAGCAGCTCCCGGGGTAATAGCGGGGGGGCCGTTACGCAGTATTTT

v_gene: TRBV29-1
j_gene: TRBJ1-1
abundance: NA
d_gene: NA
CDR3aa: CSVEGQSLNTEAFF
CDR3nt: TGCAGCGTTGAAGGACAGTCTTTGAACACTGAAGCTTTCTTT

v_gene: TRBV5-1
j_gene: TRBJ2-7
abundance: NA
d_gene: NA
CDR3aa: CASSQHSLMVTNSYEQYF
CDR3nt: TGCGCCAGCAGCCAACACAGCCTAATGGTGACTAACTCCTACGAGCAGTACTTC

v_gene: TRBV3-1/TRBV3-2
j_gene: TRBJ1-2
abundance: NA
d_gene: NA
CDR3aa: CASSQDRGPYGYTF
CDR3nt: TGTGCCAGCAGCCAAGACAGGGGCCCCTATGGCTACACCTTC

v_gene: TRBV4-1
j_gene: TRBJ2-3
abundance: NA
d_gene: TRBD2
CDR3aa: CASSQSGLAGGGVDTQYF
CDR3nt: TGCGCCAGCAGCCAAAGTGGACTAGCGGGGGGCGGAGTGGATACGCAGTATTTT

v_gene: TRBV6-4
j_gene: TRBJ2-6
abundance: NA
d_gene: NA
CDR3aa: CASSDLGGRVGANVLTF
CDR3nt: TGTGCCAGCAGTGACTTAGGAGGGCGAGTAGGGGCCAACGTCCTGACTTTC

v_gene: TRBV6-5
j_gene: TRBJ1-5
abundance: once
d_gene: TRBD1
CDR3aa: CASSSLTGINQPQHF
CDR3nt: TGTGCCAGCAGCTCCTTGACAGGGATTAATCAGCCCCAGCATTTT

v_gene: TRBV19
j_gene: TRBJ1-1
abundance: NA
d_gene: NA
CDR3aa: CAALMMGGTEAFF
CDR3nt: TGTGCGGCACTGATGATGGGGGGCACTGAAGCTTTCTTT

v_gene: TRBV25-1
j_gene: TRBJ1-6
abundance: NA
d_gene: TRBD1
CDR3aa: CASRLGQGNSPLHF
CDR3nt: TGTGCCAGCCGCCTGGGACAGGGGAATTCACCCCTCCACTTT

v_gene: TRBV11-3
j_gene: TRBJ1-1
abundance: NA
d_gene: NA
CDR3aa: CASSSPRTSEAFF
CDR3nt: TGTGCCAGCAGCTCGCCCCGGACATCTGAAGCTTTCTTT

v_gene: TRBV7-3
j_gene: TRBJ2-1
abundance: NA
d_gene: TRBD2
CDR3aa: CASSPTSGEYNEQFF
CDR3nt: TGTGCCAGCAGCCCTACTAGCGGGGAATACAATGAGCAGTTCTTC

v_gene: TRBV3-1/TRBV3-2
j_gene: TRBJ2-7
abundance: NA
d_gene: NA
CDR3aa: CASSQDGGGIYEQYF
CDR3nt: TGTGCCAGCAGCCAAGATGGCGGGGGCATCTACGAGCAGTACTTC

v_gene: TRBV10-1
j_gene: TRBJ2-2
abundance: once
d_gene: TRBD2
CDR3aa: CASSRTSPGELFF
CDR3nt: TGCGCCAGCAGTAGGACTAGCCCCGGGGAGCTGTTTTTT

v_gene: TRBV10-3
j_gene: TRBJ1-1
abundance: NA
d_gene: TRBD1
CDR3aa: CAISGQGLEENTEAFF
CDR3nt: TGTGCCATCAGTGGACAGGGATTAGAAGAGAACACTGAAGCTTTCTTT

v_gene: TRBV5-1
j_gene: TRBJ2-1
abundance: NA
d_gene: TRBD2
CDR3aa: CASSLAGSGGYNEQFF
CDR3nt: TGCGCCAGCAGCTTGGCCGGGAGCGGGGGCTACAATGAGCAGTTCTTC

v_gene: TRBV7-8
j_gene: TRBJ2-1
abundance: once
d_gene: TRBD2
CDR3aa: CASSGSGTSGKRLSYNEQFF
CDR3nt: TGTGCCAGCAGCGGATCAGGGACTAGCGGAAAAAGATTATCCTACAATGAGCAGTTCTTC

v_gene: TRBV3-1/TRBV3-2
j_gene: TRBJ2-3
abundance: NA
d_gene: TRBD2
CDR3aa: CASSLAGPSGVQDTQYF
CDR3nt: TGTGCCAGCAGCCTCGCTGGGCCTAGCGGGGTCCAAGATACGCAGTATTTT

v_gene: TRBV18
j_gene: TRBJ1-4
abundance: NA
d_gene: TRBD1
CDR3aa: CASSPLGQGGIEKLFF
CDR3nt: TGTGCCAGCTCACCCCTGGGACAGGGAGGCATTGAAAAACTGTTTTTT

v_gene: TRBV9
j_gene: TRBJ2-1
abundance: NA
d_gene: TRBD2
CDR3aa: CASSVDSLAFNEQFF
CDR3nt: TGTGCCAGCAGCGTAGACTCACTAGCGTTCAATGAGCAGTTCTTC

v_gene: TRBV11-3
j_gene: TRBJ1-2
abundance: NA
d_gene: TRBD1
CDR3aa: CASSSGQGAYGYTF
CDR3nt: TGTGCCAGCAGCTCGGGGCAGGGGGCCTATGGCTACACCTTC

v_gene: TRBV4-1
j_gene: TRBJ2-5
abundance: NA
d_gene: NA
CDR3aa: CASSQAPYLAQYF
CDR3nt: TGCGCCAGCAGCCAAGCCCCCTACTTGGCCCAGTACTTC

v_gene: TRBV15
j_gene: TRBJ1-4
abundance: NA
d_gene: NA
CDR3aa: CATSRETVRGSATNEKLFF
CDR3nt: TGTGCCACCAGCAGAGAAACCGTCCGGGGATCTGCAACTAATGAAAAACTGTTTTTT

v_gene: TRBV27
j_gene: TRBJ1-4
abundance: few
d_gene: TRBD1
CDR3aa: CASSTGLMAGGGEKLFF
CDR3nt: TGTGCCAGCAGTACCGGCCTTATGGCAGGGGGCGGTGAAAAACTGTTTTTT

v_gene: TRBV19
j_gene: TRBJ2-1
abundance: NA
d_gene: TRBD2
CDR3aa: CASTQTSGGEQFF
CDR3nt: TGTGCCAGTACCCAAACTAGCGGGGGTGAGCAGTTCTTC

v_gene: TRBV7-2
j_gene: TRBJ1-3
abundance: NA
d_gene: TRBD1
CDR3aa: CASSLGGQGINGNTIYF
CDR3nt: TGTGCCAGCAGCTTGGGGGGACAGGGAATAAACGGAAACACCATATATTTT

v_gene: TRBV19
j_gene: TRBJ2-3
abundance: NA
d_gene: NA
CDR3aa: CASSTGRFALAVSTDTQYF
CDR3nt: TGTGCCAGTAGTACTGGACGTTTTGCGTTAGCGGTTAGCACAGATACGCAGTATTTT

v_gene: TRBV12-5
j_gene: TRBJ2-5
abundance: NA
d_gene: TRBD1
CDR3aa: CASGLGQGRETQYF
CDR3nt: TGTGCTAGTGGTTTGGGACAGGGTCGGGAGACCCAGTACTTC

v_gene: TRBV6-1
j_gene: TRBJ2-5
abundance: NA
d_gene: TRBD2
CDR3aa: CASSEGGGGQETQYF
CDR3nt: TGTGCCAGCAGTGAAGGAGGCGGGGGGCAAGAGACCCAGTACTTC

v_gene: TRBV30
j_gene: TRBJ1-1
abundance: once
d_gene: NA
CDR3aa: CAWKPRGQRAFF
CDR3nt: TGTGCCTGGAAGCCCCGTGGGCAGCGGGCTTTCTTT

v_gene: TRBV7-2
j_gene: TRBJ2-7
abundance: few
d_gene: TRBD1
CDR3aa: CASSSGTVFYEQYF
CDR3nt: TGTGCCAGCAGCTCCGGGACAGTTTTCTACGAGCAGTACTTC

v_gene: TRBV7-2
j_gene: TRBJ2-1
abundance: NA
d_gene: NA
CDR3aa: CASSLGQRSYNEQFF
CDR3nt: TGTGCCAGCAGCTTAGGACAGAGATCCTACAATGAGCAGTTCTTC